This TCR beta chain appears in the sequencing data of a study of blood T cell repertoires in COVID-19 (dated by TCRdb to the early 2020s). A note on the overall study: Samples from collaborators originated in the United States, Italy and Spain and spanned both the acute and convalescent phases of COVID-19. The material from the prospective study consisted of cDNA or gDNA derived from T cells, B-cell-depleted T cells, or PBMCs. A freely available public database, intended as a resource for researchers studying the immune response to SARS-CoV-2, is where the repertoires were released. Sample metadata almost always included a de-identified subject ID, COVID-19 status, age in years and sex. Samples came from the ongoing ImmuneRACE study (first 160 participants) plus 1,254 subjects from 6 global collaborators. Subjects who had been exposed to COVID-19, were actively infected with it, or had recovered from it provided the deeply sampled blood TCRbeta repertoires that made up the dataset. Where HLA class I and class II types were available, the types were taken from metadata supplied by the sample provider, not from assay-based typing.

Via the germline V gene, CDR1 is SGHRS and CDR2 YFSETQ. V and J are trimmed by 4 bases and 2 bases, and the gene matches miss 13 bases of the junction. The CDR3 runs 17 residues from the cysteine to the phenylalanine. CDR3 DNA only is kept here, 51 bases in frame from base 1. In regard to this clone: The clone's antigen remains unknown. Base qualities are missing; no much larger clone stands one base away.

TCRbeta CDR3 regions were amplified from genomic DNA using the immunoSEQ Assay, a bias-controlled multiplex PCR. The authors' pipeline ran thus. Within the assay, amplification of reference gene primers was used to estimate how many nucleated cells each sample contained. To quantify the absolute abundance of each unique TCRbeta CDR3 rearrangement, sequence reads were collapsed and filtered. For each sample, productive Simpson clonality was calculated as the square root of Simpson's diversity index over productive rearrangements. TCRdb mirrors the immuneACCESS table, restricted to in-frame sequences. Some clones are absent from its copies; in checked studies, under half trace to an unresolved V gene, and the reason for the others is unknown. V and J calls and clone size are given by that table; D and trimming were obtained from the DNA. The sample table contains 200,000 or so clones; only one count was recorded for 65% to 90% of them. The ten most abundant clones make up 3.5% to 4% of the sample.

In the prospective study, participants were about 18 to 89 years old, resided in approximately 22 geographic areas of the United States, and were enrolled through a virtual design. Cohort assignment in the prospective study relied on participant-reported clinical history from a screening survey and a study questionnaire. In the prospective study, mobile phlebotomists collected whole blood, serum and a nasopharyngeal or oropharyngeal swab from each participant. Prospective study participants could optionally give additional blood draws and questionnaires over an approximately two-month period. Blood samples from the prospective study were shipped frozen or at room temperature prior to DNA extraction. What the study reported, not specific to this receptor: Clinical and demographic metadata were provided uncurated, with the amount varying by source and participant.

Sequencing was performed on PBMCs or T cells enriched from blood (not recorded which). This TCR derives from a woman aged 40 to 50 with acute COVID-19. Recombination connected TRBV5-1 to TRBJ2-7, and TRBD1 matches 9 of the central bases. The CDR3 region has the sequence CASSVFGTGSKAYEQYF. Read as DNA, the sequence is TGCGCCAGCAGCGTCTTCGGGACAGGGAGTAAAGCCTACGAGCAGTACTTC.